The subject of this entry is one T cell receptor beta chain. Its antigen remains undetermined. Within one base of it there is no much larger clone, and no base qualities were kept. V has 5 bases trimmed and J has 4 bases trimmed; junction bases matching no gene number 6. Based on the germline V gene (reference sequence), the CDR1 and CDR2 sequences are MNHEY and SMNVEV. The CDR3 measures 14 amino acids from cysteine to phenylalanine. Only CDR3 DNA is held: 42 bases, read in frame from base 1. The data are from a study of human thymus T cells (dated by TCRdb to about 2020). About the investigation overall: The study described the TCR alpha and beta repertoires in eight or nine infant thymus samples and a few matching peripheral blood samples. The cohort included six male and two female infants, with donor ages spanning 7 to 244 days. Beyond this particular receptor, the publication reports: V and J gene segment usage appeared biased in both thymic and peripheral blood repertoires. On average, roughly 810,000 unique TCRB clonotypes were obtained from thymus samples, compared with about 84,000 from blood samples.

Donors were immunologically healthy infants undergoing open corrective cardiac surgery for congenital heart defects in Finland. From four of the eight donors, a small aliquot of about 0.5-1 mL peripheral blood was collected during surgery. Instead of starting from a fixed cell number, genomic DNA extraction from blood samples used all available leukocytes. ACK lysis buffer was used to remove erythrocytes from blood, and the leukocytes were stored at -70 degrees C as pellets. Genomic DNA was extracted from frozen cell pellets with a QIAsymphony instrument. The immunoSEQ multiplex PCR assay was used to amplify the TCRB and TCRAD loci from a standardized quantity of quality-controlled genomic DNA. The amplicons spanned the V(D)J region and were long enough to cover the CDR3 and allow V and J genes to be identified. The amplicons were sequenced on an Illumina platform via the commercial immunoSEQ service. As for how the authors treated the data: Primer bias and sequencing errors were corrected using previously described methods, and TCRAD and TCRB definitions followed the IMGT database. Analysis of the repertoires was done with immunoSEQ Analyzer 3.0 and VDJTools and included basic statistics, V/J segment usage, diversity estimates, rarefaction and pairwise overlap. Diversity was estimated using the Chao1, ChaoE, Efron-Thisted, Shannon and inverse Simpson indices, and was also estimated on datasets down-sampled to the size of the smallest sample. Repertoire overlap was determined by strict matching of CDR3 nucleotide sequence, V gene and J gene, and Jaccard-based multidimensional scaling clustering was applied. Entries here come from immuneACCESS through TCRdb and include only in-frame sequences with V and J called. Some clones fail to appear in such tables; in the studies checked, an unresolved V gene covers under half of the shortfall, and the cause of the remainder is unknown. V, J and clone size reflect that table, while D and trimming were determined from the DNA. This sample is represented by approximately 40,000 clones; 94% of them were singletons. The top ten hold roughly 0.13% of the sample.

Material for sequencing was blood. This TCR was recovered from a boy younger than two with a congenital heart defect but otherwise immunologically healthy. The sequence links TRBV27 to TRBJ1-2; 8 bases in between match TRBD1. CDR3 reads: CASSRTGLFYGYTF. Read as DNA, the sequence is TGTGCCAGCAGTCGGACAGGGCTCTTCTATGGCTACACCTTC.